This paragraph reports one T cell receptor (beta chain). Its cognate antigen is unknown. The data derive from a study of cytomegalovirus exposure and HLA in healthy donors. In the PCR, 60 Vbeta and 13 Jbeta primers were used. Assay: immunoSEQ multiplex PCR; the TCRdb copy retains only in-frame clones and omits some. The sample consists of approximately 130,000 clones, about 85% of them appearing once. Between the trimmed V and J ends, which lost 5 bases and 4 bases, there was a span of 24 bases. Germline loops: CDR1 SNHLY, CDR2 FYNNEI. This CDR3 has 17 residues. Whole-study results and caveats: In the analysis, some V segments, TRBV6-2 and TRBV6-3 included, were excluded as indistinguishable.

This chain uses TRBV2 with TRBJ2-7; D not certain. This clonotype was sampled from a woman aged 25 to 45 in good health and CMV-seropositive. What was sequenced was PBMCs. The CDR3 sequence is CASSPLAPGTAVYEQYF. CDR3 DNA sequence: TGTGCCAGCAGTCCACTGGCCCCGGGTACGGCGGTATACGAGCAGTACTTC.